This T cell receptor beta chain is from a study of cytomegalovirus exposure and HLA in healthy donors. Findings of the study overall: TCR beta sequences reportedly predicted most subjects' HLA-A and HLA-B alleles accurately.

60 Vbeta and 13 Jbeta primers were used in PCR. Only in-frame clones appear in the TCRdb table, and some are missing; sequencing was by immunoSEQ multiplex PCR. Here the sample spans around 150,000 clones, 71% being singletons. There were likely unrecorded immune exposures, though donors were nominally healthy when sampled. Worth noting for this clone: Its antigen remains unidentified.

This receptor was taken from a woman younger than 45 in good health and CMV-seronegative. Sequenced sample: PBMCs.

CDR3 nucleotides: TGTGCCACCAGCAGAGATCAGGCGATACGGGAACGGAACACTGAAGCTTTCTTT. This translates into CATSRDQAIRERNTEAFF. The chain uses TRBV15 and TRBJ1-1, with D unresolved. The CDR3 runs to 18 residues. Trimming stripped 0 bases from V and 1 base from J, with 18 bases between. Germline-derived CDR1 and CDR2 are LNHNV and YYDKDF (reference sequence).